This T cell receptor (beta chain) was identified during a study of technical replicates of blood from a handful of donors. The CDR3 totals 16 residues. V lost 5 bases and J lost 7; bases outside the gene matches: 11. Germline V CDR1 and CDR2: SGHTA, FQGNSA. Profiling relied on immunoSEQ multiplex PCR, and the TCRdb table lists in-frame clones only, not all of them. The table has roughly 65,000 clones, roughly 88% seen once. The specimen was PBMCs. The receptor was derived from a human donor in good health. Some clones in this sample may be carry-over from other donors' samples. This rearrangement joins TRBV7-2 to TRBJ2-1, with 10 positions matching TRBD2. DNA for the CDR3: TGTGCCAGCAGCGGACTTAGCGGGGGGTTCGCTAATGAGCAGTTCTTC. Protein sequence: CASSGLSGGFANEQFF. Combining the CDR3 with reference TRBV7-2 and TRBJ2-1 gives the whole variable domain GAGVSQSPSNKVTEKGKDVELRCDPISGHTALYWYRQSLGQGLEFLIYFQGNSAPDKSGLPSDRFSAERTGGSVSTLTIQRTQQEDSAVYLCASSGLSGGFANEQFFGPGTRLTVL.